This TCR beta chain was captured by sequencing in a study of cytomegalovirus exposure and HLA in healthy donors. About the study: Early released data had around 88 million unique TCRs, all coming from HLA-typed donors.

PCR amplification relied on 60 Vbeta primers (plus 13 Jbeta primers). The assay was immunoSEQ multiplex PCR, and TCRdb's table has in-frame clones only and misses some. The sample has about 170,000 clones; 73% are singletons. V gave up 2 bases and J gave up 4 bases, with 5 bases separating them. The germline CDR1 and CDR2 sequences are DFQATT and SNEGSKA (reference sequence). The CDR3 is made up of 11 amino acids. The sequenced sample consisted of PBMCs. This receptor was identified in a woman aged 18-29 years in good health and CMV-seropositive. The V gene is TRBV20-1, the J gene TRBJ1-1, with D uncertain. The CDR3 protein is CSARQITEAFF. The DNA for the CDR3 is TGCAGTGCTAGACAGATCACTGAAGCTTTCTTT.